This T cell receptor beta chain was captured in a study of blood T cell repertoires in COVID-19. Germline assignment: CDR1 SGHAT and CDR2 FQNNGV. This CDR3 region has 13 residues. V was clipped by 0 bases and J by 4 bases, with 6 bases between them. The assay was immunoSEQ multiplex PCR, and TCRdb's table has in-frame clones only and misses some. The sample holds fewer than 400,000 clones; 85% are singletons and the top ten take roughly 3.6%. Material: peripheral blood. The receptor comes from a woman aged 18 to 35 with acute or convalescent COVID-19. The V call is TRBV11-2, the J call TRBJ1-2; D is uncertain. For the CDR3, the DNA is TGTGCCAGCAGCTTAGACCCACTCTATGGCTACACCTTC. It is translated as CASSLDPLYGYTF.